Shown below are 31 T cell receptor beta chains from a single sample sequenced in a study of T cell responses to AZD1222 COVID-19 vaccine. Profiled with immunoSEQ multiplex PCR; TCRdb holds only in-frame clones, not every one. The sample has more than 150,000 clones, 87% seen once. The sample in question was peripheral blood, obtained on day 0 of MenACWY control vaccination. These receptors were collected from an adult in good health.

The rearrangement uses TRBV6-4 and TRBJ2-7; TRBD2 agrees at 10 bases. The CDR3 extends over 17 amino acids. With V trimmed by 1 base and J by 0 bases, 6 bases remained unmatched. The germline V gene encodes CDR1 MRHNA and CDR2 SNTAGT. CDR3 residues: CASSDLAGGFLSYEQYF. In nucleotides, the CDR3 is TGTGCCAGCAGTGACTTAGCGGGGGGATTTCTCTCCTACGAGCAGTACTTC.

The chain recombines TRBV28 with TRBJ2-7; no definite D call. The CDR3 covers 15 residues. In germline, CDR1 is MDHEN, CDR2 SYDVKM. The V and J ends lost 4 bases and 0 bases respectively, with 13 bases between them. The CDR3 bases are TGTGCCAGCAGTTCCCCCCGGGTTAGCTCCTACGAGCAGTACTTC. This sequence encodes CASSSPRVSSYEQYF.

The chain couples TRBV28 to TRBJ1-2; 7 nucleotides line up with TRBD1. Germline V gene sequence: CDR1 MDHEN, CDR2 SYDVKM. The CDR3 loop spans 14 amino acids. V dropped 7 bases and J dropped 1; count of bases not matched to a gene: 6. CDR3 sequence: CASTANRGNYGYTF. In DNA, the CDR3 is TGTGCCAGCACCGCCAACAGGGGTAACTATGGCTACACCTTC.

V and J are TRBV4-3 and TRBJ1-3; a weak D match, TRBD1 (5 bases). Trimming took 0 bases from V and 0 from J, leaving 9 bases between them. Germline CDR1 LGHNA, CDR2 YSLEER. This CDR3 comprises 16 residues. The CDR3 loop reads CASSQDPRGSGNTIYF. In nucleotides, the CDR3 is TGCGCCAGCAGCCAAGATCCAAGGGGCTCTGGAAACACCATATATTTT.

The chain joins TRBV3-1 (or the pseudogene TRBV3-2) to TRBJ1-6; TRBD1 is a possible D gene (5 bases). Germline CDR1 and CDR2: LGHDT and YNNKEL (reference sequence). V was shortened by 1 base and J by 9 bases, with 10 bases between the two germline ends. The CDR3 has 14 amino acids. The CDR3 DNA reads TGTGCCAGCAGCCAAGGGAGACAGATTTCACCCCTCCACTTT. Protein: CASSQGRQISPLHF.

This chain connects TRBV28 to TRBJ1-1; no clear D gene. V gave up 5 bases and J gave up 4 bases, with 14 bases separating them. The CDR3 totals 14 residues. Germline V gene data show CDR1 as MDHEN and CDR2 as SYDVKM. This chain's CDR3 is CASSQPPPGTEAFF. The CDR3 DNA follows: TGTGCCAGCAGTCAACCCCCGCCGGGCACTGAAGCTTTCTTT.

This clone appeared once. This sequence joins TRBV4-2 and TRBJ2-7; TRBD2 aligns across 7 bases. V was clipped by 1 base and J by 1 base; unmatched bases: 1. There are 14 residues in the CDR3. CDR1 is LGHNA and CDR2 is YNFKEQ in the germline V gene. DNA for the CDR3: TGTGCCAGCAGCCAAGGACTAGCATCCTACGAGCAGTACTTC. Protein: CASSQGLASYEQYF.

This clone has just one count. The gene calls are TRBV2 and TRBJ2-2, with 11 nucleotides matching TRBD2. V was pared by 7 bases and J by 3 bases, with 7 bases of the junction left unmatched. In germline, CDR1 is SNHLY, CDR2 FYNNEI. The CDR3 is 16 amino acids. The CDR3 region is CASKLAGEYYTGELFF. DNA for the CDR3: TGTGCCAGCAAACTAGCGGGAGAGTATTACACCGGGGAGCTGTTTTTT. Together with reference TRBV2 and TRBJ2-2, the CDR3 gives the full variable domain: EPEVTQTPSHQVTQMGQEVILRCVPISNHLYFYWYRQILGQKVEFLVSFYNNEISEKSEIFDDQFSVERPDGSNFTLKIRSTKLEDSAMYFCASKLAGEYYTGELFFGEGSRLTVL.

This chain uses TRBV5-8 with TRBJ2-7; D unresolved. The V end lost 2 bases, the J end lost 0 bases, and 12 bases lay between the germline ends. The CDR3 loop spans 15 amino acids. Germline V gives CDR1 SGHTS, CDR2 YDEGEE. In nucleotides, the CDR3 is TGTGCCAGCAGCTTCTCTCGCGGCAGCTCCTACGAGCAGTACTTC. Translated: CASSFSRGSSYEQYF.

The chain is built from TRBV4-2 and TRBJ1-1; D uncertain. Germline CDR1 is LGHNA and CDR2 is YNFKEQ. The CDR3 length is 16 residues. V was cut by 0 bases and J by 1 base, with 12 bases left in between. CDR3 loop: CASSQEFGLQNTEAFF. The CDR3 nucleotides read TGTGCCAGCAGCCAAGAGTTTGGACTCCAGAACACTGAAGCTTTCTTT.

This sequence joins TRBV9 and TRBJ2-2; 8 positions agree with TRBD1. CDR1 and CDR2 from the germline V gene are SGDLS and YYNGEE. The ends lost 4 bases at V and 6 bases at J; junction bases unmatched: 11. This CDR3 is 16 amino acids long. The CDR3 DNA follows: TGTGCCAGCAGCCCCCCCTGGGACAGGCCGGCCGGGGAGCTGTTTTTT. This codes for CASSPPWDRPAGELFF. Looking up the rest from reference TRBV9 and TRBJ2-2 gives the full variable domain: DSGVTQTPKHLITATGQRVTLRCSPRSGDLSVYWYQQSLDQGLQFLIQYYNGEERAKGNILERFSAQQFPDLHSELNLSSLELGDSALYFCASSPPWDRPAGELFFGEGSRLTVL.

The rearrangement uses TRBV14 and TRBJ2-7, with 9 bases identical to TRBD2. CDR1 and CDR2 (germline): SGHDN, FVKESK. V gave up 1 base and J gave up 0 bases; unmatched junction bases: 4. The CDR3 is 16 residues long. The chain's CDR3 is CASSQASGGSSYEQYF. The CDR3 nucleotides are TGTGCCAGCAGCCAAGCGAGCGGGGGGAGCTCCTACGAGCAGTACTTC.

To note about this clone: This sample includes further DNA sequences coding for the same CDR3. This sequence joins TRBV6-2 or TRBV6-3 and TRBJ2-2; no reliable D call. This CDR3 has 12 amino acids. V lost 6 bases to trimming and J lost 2 bases, with 4 bases between them. Germline CDR1 reads MNHEY; CDR2 reads SVGEGT. The CDR3 sequence: CASSTNTGELFF. CDR3 coding DNA: TGTGCCAGCAGCACAAACACCGGGGAGCTGTTTTTT.

The chain recombines TRBV3-1 (or the pseudogene TRBV3-2) with TRBJ1-2, with 9 nucleotides matching TRBD1. V was pared by 5 bases and J by 4 bases, with 8 bases of the junction left unmatched. CDR1 is LGHDT, CDR2 YNNKEL, per germline (reference sequence). The CDR3 runs 15 residues. The CDR3 here is CASSNLDRGGYGYTF. The CDR3 DNA follows: TGTGCCAGCAGCAACTTGGACAGGGGAGGCTATGGCTACACCTTC.

The chain recombines TRBV30 with TRBJ2-7; no firm D call. Germline assignment: CDR1 GTSNPN and CDR2 SVGIG (reference sequence). This CDR3 comprises 13 residues. Between the trimmed V and J ends, which lost 1 base and 2 bases, there was a span of 9 bases. CDR3 bases: TGTGCCTGGAGTGGTGGTGTAACCTACGAGCAGTACTTC. It codes for CAWSGGVTYEQYF.

The V and J genes are TRBV7-9 and TRBJ2-3; tentative D call: TRBD2 (7 bases). The germline V gene encodes CDR1 SEHNR and CDR2 FQNEAQ (reference sequence). V lost 2 bases to trimming and J lost 2 bases, with 14 bases between them. The CDR3 sequence is 16 residues long. The CDR3 protein is CASSLWAGANTDTQYF. The CDR3 DNA sequence: TGTGCCAGCAGCTTATGGGCGGGGGCGAACACAGATACGCAGTATTTT.

The gene calls are TRBV14 and TRBJ1-2; D gene ambiguous. Germline V lookup: CDR1 SGHDN, CDR2 FVKESK. The length of the CDR3 is 14 residues. The V and J ends lost 1 base and 2 bases respectively, with 8 bases between them. This CDR3 is CASSQGPGNYGYTF. As DNA, the CDR3 is TGTGCCAGCAGCCAAGGTCCGGGAAACTATGGCTACACCTTC.

This chain links TRBV5-4 with TRBJ2-7, with TRBD2 matching 14 bases. After removal of 4 bases from V and 6 bases from J, the junction contained 3 bases not matched to a gene. The CDR3 consists of 14 residues. The germline V gene has CDR1 SGHNT and CDR2 YYREEE (reference sequence). This chain's CDR3 is CASSVGLAGGEQYF. CDR3 nucleotide sequence: TGTGCCAGCAGCGTAGGACTAGCGGGAGGCGAGCAGTACTTC. The entire variable domain, with the rest obtained from reference TRBV5-4 and TRBJ2-7, is as follows: ETGVTQSPTHLIKTRGQQVTLRCSSQSGHNTVSWYQQALGQGPQFIFQYYREEENGRGNFPPRFSGLQFPNYSSELNVNALELDDSALYLCASSVGLAGGEQYFGPGTRLTVT.

This CDR3 reads CASSILAGQETQYF. CDR3 coding DNA: TGTGCCAGCAGCATACTAGCGGGCCAAGAGACCCAGTACTTC. The chain has TRBV7-2 and TRBJ2-5; 9 nucleotides line up with TRBD2. Germline V CDR1 and CDR2: SGHTA, FQGNSA. The junction had 2 bases not matched to a gene; V was cut back by 5 bases and J by 1 base. The CDR3 contains 14 residues.

This chain connects TRBV19 to TRBJ2-5; D is undetermined. CDR3 size: 13 residues. V lost 3 bases and J 5 bases, leaving 10 bases between the germline ends. CDR1 is LNHDA, CDR2 SQIVND, per germline (reference sequence). CDR3 sequence: CASSITAQETQYF. CDR3 nucleotide sequence: TGTGCCAGTAGTATCACTGCCCAGGAGACCCAGTACTTC.

The genes are TRBV5-1 and TRBJ2-7; 7 nucleotides match TRBD1. Germline assignment: CDR1 SGHRS and CDR2 YFSETQ. CDR3 length: 14 residues. J gave up 1 base and V 4 bases, and 5 bases lay outside the gene matches. CDR3 region: CASSRQGDSYEQYF. CDR3 bases: TGCGCCAGCAGCCGTCAGGGGGATTCCTACGAGCAGTACTTC.

This chain joins TRBV10-3 and TRBJ1-2; D is perhaps TRBD1 (6 bases). Germline lookup yields CDR1 ENHRY and CDR2 SYGVKD. CDR3 length equals 12 residues. V lost 6 bases and J lost 8, with 13 bases in between. The CDR3 coding sequence is TGTGCCATCAGGATGACAGGATCGGGCTACACCTTC. Translated, it gives CAIRMTGSGYTF.

CDR3 region: CASSRRHQETQYF. The CDR3 DNA reads TGTGCCAGCAGCCGACGGCACCAAGAGACCCAGTACTTC. The chain joins TRBV5-6 to TRBJ2-5; D is unresolved. The CDR3 is 13 residues long. V was cut by 4 bases and J by 0 bases, with 7 bases left in between. Germline loops: CDR1 SGHDT, CDR2 YYEEEE.

This clone was counted only a few times. The rearrangement links TRBV24-1 to TRBJ2-3; possible D gene TRBD2, 6 bases. Trimming left V 1 base short and J 1 base short, with 8 bases between. The CDR3 is 15 amino acids. Germline V lookup: CDR1 KGHDR, CDR2 SFDVKD. CDR3 sequence (DNA): TGTGCCACCAGTGATTTATGGGGGGGCACAGATACGCAGTATTTT. This codes for CATSDLWGGTDTQYF.

The chain uses TRBV6-5 and TRBJ1-2; 10 bases fit TRBD1. This CDR3 is 15 amino acids long. Trimming removed 6 bases from V and 6 bases from J; junction bases left unmatched: 10. Germline lookup yields CDR1 MNHEY and CDR2 SVGAGI. The CDR3 sequence is CASRPIGTGDNGYTF. CDR3 DNA sequence: TGTGCCAGCAGGCCGATCGGGACAGGGGATAATGGCTACACCTTC.

The V and J genes are TRBV30 and TRBJ2-2; D not certain. This CDR3 contains 15 residues. Germline-derived CDR1 and CDR2 are GTSNPN and SVGIG (reference sequence). Trimming removed 0 bases at V and 3 bases at J, with 11 bases between. The chain's CDR3 is CAWSVRGIDTGELFF. The CDR3 DNA is TGTGCCTGGAGTGTACGAGGAATCGACACCGGGGAGCTGTTTTTT.

V and J are TRBV3-1 (or the pseudogene TRBV3-2) and TRBJ1-1; no clear D gene. The CDR3 runs to 13 residues. V was shortened by 1 base and J by 1 base, with 4 bases between the two germline ends. Germline CDR1 LGHDT, CDR2 YNNKEL (reference sequence). The CDR3 is CASSQAGNTEAFF. DNA for the CDR3: TGTGCCAGCAGCCAAGCGGGGAACACTGAAGCTTTCTTT.

The J gene is TRBJ2-5, the V gene TRBV7-9; 7 bases match TRBD2. The CDR3 is 15 amino acids. Germline-derived CDR1 and CDR2 are SEHNR and FQNEAQ (reference sequence). V was pared by 5 bases and J by 2 bases, with 8 bases of the junction left unmatched. The CDR3 coding sequence is TGTGCCAGCAGCATTGGAATTAGCGGGCAAGAGACCCAGTACTTC. Protein: CASSIGISGQETQYF.

Here the CDR3 reads CASSYSARSGYTF. The CDR3 DNA reads TGTGCCAGCAGTTACTCGGCGAGATCCGGCTACACCTTC. The V and J genes are TRBV6-5 and TRBJ1-2; D call uncertain. Trimming stripped 0 bases from V and 8 bases from J, with 10 bases between. CDR1 is MNHEY, CDR2 SVGAGI, per germline. CDR3 size: 13 residues.

The CDR3 DNA reads TGTGCCAGCAGTTTGGGCGGGGGGGCACGAGAGACCCAGTACTTC. It encodes CASSLGGGARETQYF. The rearrangement links TRBV27 to TRBJ2-5; TRBD2 matches 9 bases. Trimming cost V 3 bases and J 4 bases; bases outside gene matches: 6. In germline, CDR1 is MNHEY, CDR2 SMNVEV (reference sequence). The CDR3 is 15 amino acids.

The chain links TRBV19 to TRBJ2-7; 12 nucleotides match TRBD1. Germline trimming cut 5 bases from V and 7 bases from J; bases unmatched to any gene: 9. Germline CDR1 LNHDA, CDR2 SQIVND (reference sequence). This CDR3 is 15 amino acids long. The CDR3 spells CASSSPGQGAEEQYF. In DNA form, the CDR3 reads TGTGCCAGTAGTTCTCCGGGACAGGGGGCTGAAGAGCAGTACTTC.